This T cell receptor beta chain was captured by sequencing in a study of cytomegalovirus exposure and HLA in healthy donors. Notes on the study in general: Roughly even sequencing depth across donors was the assumption behind the presence/absence analyses.

On this clone itself: Its antigen is currently unknown. One junction end disagrees with the germline gene, perhaps due to a read error.

The germline V gene encodes CDR1 SGHTA and CDR2 FQGNSA. The CDR3 is made up of 18 amino acids. Healthy individuals who donated bone marrow served as the donors. 60 Vbeta and 13 Jbeta primers were used in PCR. Produced via immunoSEQ multiplex PCR; TCRdb's table is partial and in-frame only. This table holds tens of thousands of clones, approximately 80% found once. Sequencing used PBMCs. The receptor's source is a man between 18 and 35 years old in good health and CMV-seronegative. The genes are TRBV7-2 and TRBJ2-4, with 9 nucleotides matching TRBD2. CDR3 DNA: TGTGCCAGCAGTTTAGGGCCGCGGGGGGGCTTGGACAAAAACATTCAGTACTTC. Its translation: CASSLGPRGGLDKNIQYF.